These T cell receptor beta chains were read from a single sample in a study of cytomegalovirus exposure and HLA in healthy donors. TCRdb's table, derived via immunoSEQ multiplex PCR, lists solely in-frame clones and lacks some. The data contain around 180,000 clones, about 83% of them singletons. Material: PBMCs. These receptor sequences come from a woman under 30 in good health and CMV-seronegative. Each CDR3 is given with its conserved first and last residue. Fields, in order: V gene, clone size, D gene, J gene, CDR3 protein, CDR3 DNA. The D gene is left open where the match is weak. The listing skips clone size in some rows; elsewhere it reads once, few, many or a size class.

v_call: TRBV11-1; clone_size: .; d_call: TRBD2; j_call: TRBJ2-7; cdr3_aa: CASSQGTSGSYEQYF; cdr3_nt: TGTGCCAGCAGCCAAGGGACTAGCGGTTCCTACGAGCAGTACTTC
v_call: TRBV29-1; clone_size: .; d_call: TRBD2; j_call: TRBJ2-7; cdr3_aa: CSVRLAGKTIYEQYF; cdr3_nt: TGCAGCGTTCGACTAGCGGGAAAAACAATCTACGAGCAGTACTTC
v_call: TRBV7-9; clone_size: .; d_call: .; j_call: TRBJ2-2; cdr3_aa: CASSSEAYRLTGELFF; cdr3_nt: TGTGCCAGCAGCTCAGAAGCGTATCGGCTCACCGGGGAGCTGTTTTTT
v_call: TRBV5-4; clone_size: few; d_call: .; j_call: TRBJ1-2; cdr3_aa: CASSWSRQLYGYTF; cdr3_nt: TGTGCCAGCAGCTGGTCCAGACAGCTCTATGGCTACACCTTC
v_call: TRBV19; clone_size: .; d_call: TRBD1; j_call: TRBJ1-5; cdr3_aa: CASSMDRGQPQHF; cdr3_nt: TGTGCCAGTAGTATGGACAGGGGCCAGCCCCAGCATTTT
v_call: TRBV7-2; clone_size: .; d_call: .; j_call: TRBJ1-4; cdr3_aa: CASSLASNEKLFF; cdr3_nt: TGTGCCAGCAGCTTAGCTTCGAATGAAAAACTGTTTTTT
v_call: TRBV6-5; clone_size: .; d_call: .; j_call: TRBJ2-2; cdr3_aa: CASSYSQGANTGELFF; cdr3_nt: TGTGCCAGCAGTTACTCCCAGGGCGCGAACACCGGGGAGCTGTTTTTT
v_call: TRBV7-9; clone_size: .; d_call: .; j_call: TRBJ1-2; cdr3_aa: CASSSGRAGEYGYTF; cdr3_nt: TGTGCCAGCAGCTCCGGGAGGGCAGGAGAGTATGGCTACACCTTC
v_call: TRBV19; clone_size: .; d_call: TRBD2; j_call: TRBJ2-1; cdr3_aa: CASSHRLAGGPRAYNEQFF; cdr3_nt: TGTGCCAGTAGTCACCGACTAGCGGGGGGGCCCCGAGCCTACAATGAGCAGTTCTTC
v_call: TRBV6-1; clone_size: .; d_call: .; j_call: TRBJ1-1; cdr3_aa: CASSVAGYSMNTEAFF; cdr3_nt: TGTGCCAGCAGTGTTGCAGGGTATAGTATGAACACTGAAGCTTTCTTT
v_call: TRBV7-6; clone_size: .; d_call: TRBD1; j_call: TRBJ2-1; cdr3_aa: CASSSTGGRGEQFF; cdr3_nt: TGTGCCAGCAGCTCCACAGGGGGCAGGGGTGAGCAGTTCTTC
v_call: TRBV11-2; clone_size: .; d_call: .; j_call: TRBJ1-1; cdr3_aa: CASSPVTEAFF; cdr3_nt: TGTGCCAGCAGCCCCGTTACTGAAGCTTTCTTT
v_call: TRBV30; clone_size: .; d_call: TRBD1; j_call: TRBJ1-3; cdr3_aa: CAWSVGGRPGNTIYF; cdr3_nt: TGTGCCTGGAGTGTAGGGGGCCGGCCTGGAAACACCATATATTTT
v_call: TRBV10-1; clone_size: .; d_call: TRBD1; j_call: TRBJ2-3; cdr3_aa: CASRGGLESDTQYF; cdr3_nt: TGCGCCAGCAGAGGGGGCCTTGAGTCGGATACGCAGTATTTT
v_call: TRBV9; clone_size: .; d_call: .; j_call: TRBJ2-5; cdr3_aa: CASSVDGGWQETQYF; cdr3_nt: TGTGCCAGCAGCGTAGATGGAGGGTGGCAAGAGACCCAGTACTTC
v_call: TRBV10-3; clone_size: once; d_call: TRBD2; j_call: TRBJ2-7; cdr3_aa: CAISARTGEGLAGGIGYEQYF; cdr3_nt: TGTGCCATCAGTGCCCGGACAGGGGAGGGACTAGCGGGAGGTATTGGCTACGAGCAGTACTTC
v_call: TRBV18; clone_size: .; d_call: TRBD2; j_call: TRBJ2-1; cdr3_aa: CASSPRATSGGYNEQFF; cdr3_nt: TGTGCCAGCTCACCACGTGCGACTAGCGGGGGCTACAATGAGCAGTTCTTC
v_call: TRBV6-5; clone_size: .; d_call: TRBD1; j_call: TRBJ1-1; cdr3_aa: CASSYGTGLNTEAFF; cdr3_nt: TGTGCCAGCAGTTACGGGACAGGGCTAAACACTGAAGCTTTCTTT
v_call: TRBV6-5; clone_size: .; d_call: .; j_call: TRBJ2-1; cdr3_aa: CASSYSMNEQFF; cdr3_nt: TGTGCCAGCAGTTACTCTATGAATGAGCAGTTCTTC
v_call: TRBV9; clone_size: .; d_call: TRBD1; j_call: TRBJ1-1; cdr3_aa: CASSVNIDRDRVDTEAFF; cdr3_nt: TGTGCCAGCAGCGTTAACATAGACCGGGACAGGGTTGACACTGAAGCTTTCTTT
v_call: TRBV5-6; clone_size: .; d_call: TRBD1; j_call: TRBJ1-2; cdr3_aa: CASSHEALRGDGRGYTF; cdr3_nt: TGTGCCAGCAGCCATGAGGCGCTCAGGGGGGACGGGCGTGGCTACACCTTC
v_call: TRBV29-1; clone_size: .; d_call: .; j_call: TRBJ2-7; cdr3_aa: CSVEVNGEQYF; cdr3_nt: TGCAGCGTTGAAGTAAACGGCGAGCAGTACTTC
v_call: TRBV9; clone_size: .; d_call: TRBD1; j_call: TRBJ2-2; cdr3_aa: CASSVVTGGTGELFF; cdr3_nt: TGTGCCAGCAGCGTAGTAACAGGGGGTACCGGGGAGCTGTTTTTT
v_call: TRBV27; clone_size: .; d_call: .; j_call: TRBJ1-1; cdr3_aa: CASRVVSGYMNTEAFF; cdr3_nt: TGTGCCAGCAGAGTGGTTTCGGGATACATGAACACTGAAGCTTTCTTT
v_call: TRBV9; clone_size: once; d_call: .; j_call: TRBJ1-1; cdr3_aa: CASSVGEGALAFF; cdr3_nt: TGTGCCAGCAGCGTAGGAGAAGGGGCTTTGGCTTTCTTT
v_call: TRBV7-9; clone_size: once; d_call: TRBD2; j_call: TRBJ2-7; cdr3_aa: CASSISGRQYEQYF; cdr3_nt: TGTGCCAGCAGCATTAGCGGGAGACAATACGAGCAGTACTTC
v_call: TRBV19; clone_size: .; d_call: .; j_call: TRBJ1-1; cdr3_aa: CASHLRPGGTEAFF; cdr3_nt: TGTGCCAGCCATCTTCGCCCAGGAGGCACTGAAGCTTTCTTT
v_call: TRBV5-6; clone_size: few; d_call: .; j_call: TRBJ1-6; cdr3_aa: CASSSGRDDSPLHF; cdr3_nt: TGTGCCAGCAGCTCGGGCAGGGATGATTCACCCCTCCACTTT
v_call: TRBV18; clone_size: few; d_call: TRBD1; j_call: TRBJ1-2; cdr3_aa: CASSPISPGQGYYGYTF; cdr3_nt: TGTGCCAGCTCACCCATTTCACCGGGACAGGGGTACTATGGCTACACCTTC
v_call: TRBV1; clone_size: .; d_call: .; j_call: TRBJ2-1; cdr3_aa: CTSRLADDNEQFF; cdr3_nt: TGCACCAGCAGACTAGCGGACGACAATGAGCAGTTCTTC
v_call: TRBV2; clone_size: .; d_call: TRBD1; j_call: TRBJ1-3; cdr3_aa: CASTSQGASGNTIYF; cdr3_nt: TGTGCCAGCACCTCACAGGGGGCGTCGGGAAACACCATATATTTT
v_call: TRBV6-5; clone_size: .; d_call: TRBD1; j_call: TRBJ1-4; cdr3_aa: CASSYSRGLFEKLFF; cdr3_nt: TGTGCCAGCAGTTACTCCAGGGGGCTATTTGAAAAACTGTTTTTT
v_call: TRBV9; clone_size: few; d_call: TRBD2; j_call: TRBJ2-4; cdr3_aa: CASSVLAGGPENIQYF; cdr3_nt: TGTGCCAGCAGCGTTCTAGCGGGGGGGCCAGAAAACATTCAGTACTTC
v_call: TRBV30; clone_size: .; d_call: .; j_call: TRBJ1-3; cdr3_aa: CAWSVLPGTIYF; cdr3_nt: TGTGCCTGGAGTGTACTCCCCGGGACCATATATTTT
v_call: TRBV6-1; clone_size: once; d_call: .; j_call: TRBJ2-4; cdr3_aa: CASSVEQLAKNIQYF; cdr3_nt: TGTGCCAGCAGTGTGGAACAGCTAGCCAAAAACATTCAGTACTTC
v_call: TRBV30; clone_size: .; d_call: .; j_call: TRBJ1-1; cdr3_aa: CAWTRGGGTEAFF; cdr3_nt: TGTGCCTGGACCCGGGGGGGTGGCACTGAAGCTTTCTTT
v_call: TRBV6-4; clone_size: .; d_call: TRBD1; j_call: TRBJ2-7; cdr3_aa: CASSPGQGSYEQYF; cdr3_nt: TGTGCCAGCAGCCCGGGACAGGGGTCCTACGAGCAGTACTTC